The clone carrying this TCR beta chain showed up many times. These data come from a study of T-cell reconstitution after alpha-beta-depleted transplantation in children. Construction of the TCRbeta library involved unique molecular identifiers. MiXCR, run by TCRdb on the PCR reads, gives a single entry per CDR3 protein. The sample contains roughly 590,000 distinct CDR3 sequences, 16% of which appear only once. This TCR was sampled from a human donor who donated a stem cell graft to a child with acute myeloid leukemia. Sequencing was performed on PBMCs from the stem cell graft donor, taken from the stem cell graft.

This CDR3 is CASKGQGVNQPQHF. The CDR3 DNA reads as TGTGCCAGCAAGGGACAGGGTGTGAATCAGCCCCAGCATTTT. The chain employs TRBV12-3 or TRBV12-4 and TRBJ1-5; 9 positions agree with TRBD1. V was clipped by 7 bases and J by 4 bases; unmatched bases: 5. CDR3 size: 14 residues.